The rows below give T cell receptor beta chains drawn from one sample of a study of CD8 T cells in Susac syndrome. TCRdb redid the calling of the immunoSEQ multiplex PCR reads with MiXCR, one entry per CDR3 protein. The repertoire holds over 100,000 distinct CDR3 sequences, with about 96% as singletons. What was sequenced was CD4+ T cells from PBMCs. The receptors stem from a human donor in good health. CDR3s include the opening cysteine and the closing phenylalanine or tryptophan. The D gene is left open where the match is weak. Clone size appears in some rows only: once, few, many, or a class for an expanded clone.

CASSSSDSGLRGNEQYF | TGTGCCAGCAGTTCCTCGGACAGTGGACTAAGGGGTAACGAGCAGTACTTC | - | TRBV28 | - | TRBJ2-7
CASSNLQGTGELFF | TGTGCCAGCAGCAATTTACAGGGGACCGGGGAGCTGTTTTTT | TRBD1 | TRBV12-3/TRBV12-4 | - | TRBJ2-2
CASSHPPQGKVQFF | TGCGCCAGCAGCCACCCTCCGCAGGGGAAAGTGCAGTTCTTC | - | TRBV4-1 | - | TRBJ2-1
CASSSTLGSETQYF | TGTGCCAGCAGCTCCACACTGGGGTCGGAGACCCAGTACTTC | - | TRBV5-4 | - | TRBJ2-5
CASRTSGADTQYF | TGTGCCAGCCGGACTAGCGGTGCAGATACGCAGTATTTT | TRBD2 | TRBV2 | - | TRBJ2-3
CASSPRGRVQETQYF | TGTGCCAGCAGCCCCCGGGGGCGGGTACAAGAGACCCAGTACTTC | - | TRBV7-9 | - | TRBJ2-5
CASRLTRGASDTQYF | TGTGCCAGCAGGCTTACGAGGGGGGCCTCAGATACGCAGTATTTT | - | TRBV12-3/TRBV12-4 | - | TRBJ2-3
CASSRGMKTQYF | TGTGCCAGCAGTAGGGGGATGAAGACCCAGTACTTC | - | TRBV6-6 | - | TRBJ2-5
CASTQTGGGANVLTF | TGTGCCAGCACGCAGACAGGGGGAGGGGCCAACGTCCTGACTTTC | TRBD1 | TRBV5-6 | - | TRBJ2-6
CASSGDRGNEKLFF | TGCGCCAGCAGCGGGGACAGGGGAAATGAAAAACTGTTTTTT | TRBD1 | TRBV5-1 | - | TRBJ1-4
CSARAGANEQFF | TGCAGTGCTAGAGCAGGGGCCAATGAGCAGTTCTTC | - | TRBV20-1 | - | TRBJ2-1
CASSPARGTNEKLFF | TGTGCCAGCTCACCAGCTAGGGGCACTAATGAAAAACTGTTTTTT | - | TRBV18 | - | TRBJ1-4
CATSDSAAIPGETQYF | TGTGCCACCAGTGATTCTGCTGCAATTCCTGGGGAGACCCAGTACTTC | - | TRBV24-1 | - | TRBJ2-5
CASSQDNSGRGYTF | TGTGCCAGCAGCCAAGATAATTCAGGGAGAGGCTACACCTTC | - | TRBV3-1 | - | TRBJ1-2
CASLKSPGNTEAFF | TGTGCCAGCCTTAAATCTCCGGGGAACACTGAAGCTTTCTTT | - | TRBV12-3/TRBV12-4 | - | TRBJ1-1
CASSLSETQYF | TGTGCCAGCAGCTTATCCGAGACCCAGTACTTC | - | TRBV7-2 | - | TRBJ2-5
CASSSLNGETQYF | TGTGCCAGCAGCTCCCTGAACGGCGAGACCCAGTACTTC | - | TRBV7-9 | - | TRBJ2-5
CATRMTSGTKGTGELFF | TGTGCCACCCGAATGACTAGCGGGACAAAAGGAACCGGGGAGCTGTTTTTT | TRBD2 | TRBV6-2/TRBV6-3 | - | TRBJ2-2
CASSLRTQTSTDTQYF | TGTGCCAGCAGCTTAAGGACGCAGACTAGCACAGATACGCAGTATTTT | - | TRBV5-6 | - | TRBJ2-3
CASRRDSLFSYEQYF | TGTGCCAGCAGGCGGGACAGCCTATTCTCCTACGAGCAGTACTTC | - | TRBV6-5 | - | TRBJ2-7
CASSQILGRDSGNTIYF | TGTGCCAGCAGCCAAATTCTGGGTCGGGACTCTGGAAACACCATATATTTT | - | TRBV3-1 | - | TRBJ1-3
CASSYGTGGRYEQYF | TGTGCCAGCAGTTATGGGACAGGGGGCCGGTACGAGCAGTACTTC | TRBD1 | TRBV6-5 | - | TRBJ2-7
CASSNLQGTYGYTF | TGTGCCAGCAGCAACCTCCAGGGGACCTATGGCTACACCTTC | - | TRBV2 | - | TRBJ1-2
CASSFRYRANTEAFF | TGTGCCAGCAGCTTTCGATACAGGGCGAACACTGAAGCTTTCTTT | - | TRBV7-9 | - | TRBJ1-1
CASSSPPGGSYEQYF | TGTGCCAGCAGCTCCCCTCCGGGAGGCTCCTACGAGCAGTACTTC | TRBD2 | TRBV7-2 | - | TRBJ2-7
CASSAASLWDEQFF | TGTGCCAGCAGTGCGGCCAGCCTTTGGGATGAGCAGTTCTTC | - | TRBV6-1 | - | TRBJ2-1
CATSDSTVPQETQYF | TGTGCCACCAGTGACAGTACAGTACCACAAGAGACCCAGTACTTC | - | TRBV24-1 | - | TRBJ2-5
CASSGAKKPETGAAYGYTF | TGTGCCAGCAGCGGAGCAAAGAAACCAGAGACAGGGGCAGCCTATGGCTACACCTTC | TRBD1 | TRBV9 | - | TRBJ1-2
CSARDWLAGGEQYF | TGCAGTGCTAGAGACTGGCTAGCGGGAGGTGAGCAGTACTTC | TRBD2 | TRBV20-1 | - | TRBJ2-7
CASSSEGGQRAEAFF | TGTGCCAGCAGTTCAGAGGGGGGCCAGAGGGCTGAAGCTTTCTTT | - | TRBV11-2 | - | TRBJ1-1
CASSVASTGNTIYF | TGTGCCAGCAGCGTAGCAAGTACTGGAAACACCATATATTTT | - | TRBV9 | - | TRBJ1-3
CASSSGTGYQETQYF | TGTGCCAGCAGCTCCGGGACAGGGTACCAAGAGACCCAGTACTTC | TRBD1 | TRBV5-8 | - | TRBJ2-5
CSVRTGENTEAFF | TGCAGCGTTCGGACAGGGGAGAACACTGAAGCTTTCTTT | TRBD1 | TRBV29-1 | - | TRBJ1-1
CASSQTRQGDTEAFF | TGTGCCAGCTCACAAACTCGACAGGGGGACACTGAAGCTTTCTTT | TRBD1 | TRBV18 | - | TRBJ1-1
CASSVGSQSPYTGELFF | TGTGCCAGCAGCGTAGGGTCTCAGTCTCCTTACACCGGGGAGCTGTTTTTT | - | TRBV9 | - | TRBJ2-2
CASSLTDRLQYGYTF | TGTGCCAGCAGCCTAACGGACAGGCTACAATATGGCTACACCTTC | TRBD1 | TRBV7-9 | - | TRBJ1-2
CATTPGVSRGTEAFF | TGTGCCACCACCCCAGGTGTATCTCGAGGAACTGAAGCTTTCTTT | - | TRBV15 | - | TRBJ1-1
CASSAGQAPPYEQYF | TGTGCCAGCAGTGCGGGACAGGCCCCCCCCTACGAGCAGTACTTC | TRBD1 | TRBV2 | - | TRBJ2-7
CAISENRGSNQPQHF | TGTGCCATCAGTGAGAATAGGGGAAGCAATCAGCCCCAGCATTTT | - | TRBV10-3 | - | TRBJ1-5
CASSQDLRQGQRFF | TGCGCCAGCAGCCAAGATCTCCGCCAGGGACAACGGTTCTTC | - | TRBV4-1 | once | TRBJ2-1
CSARMYVAYEQYF | TGCAGTGCTAGAATGTACGTAGCCTACGAGCAGTACTTC | - | TRBV20-1 | - | TRBJ2-7
CATATGGVNYGYTF | TGTGCCACGGCCACAGGGGGCGTAAACTATGGCTACACCTTC | TRBD1 | TRBV6-6 | - | TRBJ1-2
CASRPGLAGGYEQFF | TGTGCCAGCAGACCGGGTCTAGCGGGAGGCTATGAGCAGTTCTTC | TRBD2 | TRBV12-3/TRBV12-4 | once | TRBJ2-1
CASSLLPYGYTF | TGTGCCAGCAGCCTATTACCCTATGGCTACACCTTC | - | TRBV11-2 | once | TRBJ1-2
CASSLRPGTKKETQYF | TGTGCCAGCAGCCTCCGACCCGGGACAAAAAAAGAGACCCAGTACTTC | - | TRBV7-9 | - | TRBJ2-5
CASTTGTSSYEQYF | TGTGCCAGCACGACAGGGACATCGTCCTACGAGCAGTACTTC | TRBD1 | TRBV6-5 | - | TRBJ2-7